The 31 T cell receptor beta chains below come from one sample, sequenced in a study of vaccination effects on CD4 cells after COVID-19. Their cognate antigens are unknown. Assay used: immunoSEQ multiplex PCR; TCRdb lists only in-frame clones, some missing. The sample holds fewer than 75,000 clones, about 78% seen once. Isolating CD4+ T cells followed approximately 11 days of culture. All participants had two doses of either the BNT162b2 or mRNA-1273 vaccine. The material was CD4+ T cells from PBMCs cultured without peptide, obtained after COVID-19 vaccination. These TCRs come from a human donor who received a COVID-19 vaccine.

This rearrangement joins TRBV30 to TRBJ1-3; D is ambiguous. CDR1 GTSNPN and CDR2 SVGIG come from the germline V gene (reference sequence). This CDR3 has 13 residues. The V end was cut by 0 bases, the J end by 4 bases, with 7 bases between. The CDR3 DNA reads as TGTGCCTGGAGTGTTAAAGCCGGAAACACCATATATTTT. Translation gives CAWSVKAGNTIYF.

The CDR3 nucleotides read TGTGCCAGCAGCCCGACTAGCGGGAGGGGGTATGAGCAGTTCTTC. Translated, it gives CASSPTSGRGYEQFF. V is TRBV4-2 and J is TRBJ2-1; 14 bases line up with TRBD2. In germline, CDR1 is LGHNA, CDR2 YNFKEQ. Germline trimming cut 4 bases from V and 8 bases from J; bases unmatched to any gene: 4. This CDR3 is 15 amino acids long.

This clone was seen just once. V usage is TRBV4-3 and J usage is TRBJ2-5; D perhaps matches TRBD1 (6 bases). The CDR3 is 15 residues long. The V gene's germline CDR1 is LGHNA and CDR2 YSLEER. Trimming took off 0 bases at V and 3 bases at J, with 11 bases between the two ends. The CDR3 DNA is TGCGCCAGCAGCCAAGACGTCCAGGGGAAAGAGACCCAGTACTTC. This sequence encodes CASSQDVQGKETQYF.

This clone has more than one count but fewer than ten. The gene calls are TRBV19 and TRBJ1-1, with 9 bases identical to TRBD1. Germline CDR1 is LNHDA and CDR2 is SQIVND (reference sequence). This CDR3 is 15 amino acids long. V gave up 6 bases and J gave up 7 bases; unmatched junction bases: 12. CDR3 DNA sequence: TGTGCCAGTAGCCACAAACTCGGACAGGGGTATGAAGCTTTCTTT. Its translation is CASSHKLGQGYEAFF.

Here the CDR3 DNA reads TGTGCCAGCAGCACAACGTGGGAGGAAAAAGCTTTCTTT. Its translation is CASSTTWEEKAFF. The rearrangement joins TRBV7-3 to TRBJ1-1, with unresolved D. The CDR3 length is 13 residues. CDR1 SGHTA and CDR2 FQGTGA come from the germline V gene. Trimming stripped 5 bases from V and 9 bases from J, with 16 bases between.

This clone was seen more than once but under ten times. Its ends do not fully match the called genes, so a read error is possible. This sequence joins TRBV7-9 and TRBJ2-3; D not certain. The CDR3 has 12 residues. Germline CDR1 reads SEHNR; CDR2 reads FQNEAQ (reference sequence). In DNA form, the CDR3 reads TGTGCCAGCAGCTTGTTTCCAGACCCTATCCATTTT. Protein sequence: CASSLFPDPIHF.

This clone has more than one count but fewer than ten. The rearrangement joins TRBV11-3 to TRBJ2-1; 8 nucleotides agree with TRBD2. Germline V gene data show CDR1 as SGHNT and CDR2 as YENEEA. This CDR3 region has 13 residues. Trimming at V came to 5 bases and at J to 6 bases, leaving 3 bases not matched to a gene. CDR3 nucleotide sequence: TGTGCCAGCAGCCTCCGGGGGGGCAATGAGCAGTTCTTC. This gives the protein CASSLRGGNEQFF.

This clone was seen just once. This chain uses TRBV30 with TRBJ1-3; TRBD1 is a possible D gene (5 bases). The length of the CDR3 is 15 residues. Germline assignment: CDR1 GTSNPN and CDR2 SVGIG (reference sequence). The V end was cut by 3 bases, the J end by 0 bases, with 12 bases between. For the CDR3, the DNA is TGTGCCTGGAGAGACACCGGGGGCTCTGGAAACACCATATATTTT. Encoded protein: CAWRDTGGSGNTIYF.

By share, this clone ranks as medium-sized (0.01 to 0.1%). This chain links TRBV6-5 with TRBJ1-2; D call uncertain. Deletions cut 1 base from V and 6 bases from J, with 6 bases between. The CDR3 totals 12 residues. CDR1 is MNHEY and CDR2 is SVGAGI in the germline V gene. This CDR3 reads CASSYFGDGYTF. DNA for the CDR3: TGTGCCAGCAGTTACTTCGGGGATGGCTACACCTTC.

This clone was detected only once. This CDR3 is CASSYMAGGGDEQFF. For the CDR3, the DNA is TGTGCCAGCAGTTACATGGCAGGGGGCGGGGATGAGCAGTTCTTC. The gene calls are TRBV6-5 and TRBJ2-1, with 8 bases identical to TRBD1. The trim removed 2 bases at V and 8 bases at J, leaving 8 bases unmatched. CDR1 and CDR2 (germline): MNHEY, SVGAGI. The CDR3 loop spans 15 amino acids.

This clone has a handful of counts. Additional DNA sequences in this sample encode the identical CDR3. The CDR3 loop is CASTPPGKMNTEAFF. The DNA for the CDR3 is TGTGCCAGCACCCCACCCGGGAAAATGAACACTGAAGCTTTCTTT. The chain combines TRBV6-5 with TRBJ1-1; D not certain. Germline CDR1 is MNHEY and CDR2 is SVGAGI. The CDR3 runs 15 residues. Trimming stripped 7 bases from V and 0 bases from J, with 15 bases between.

The chain has TRBV10-3 and TRBJ2-5; the D gene is possibly TRBD2 (6 bases). The germline V gene encodes CDR1 ENHRY and CDR2 SYGVKD. This CDR3 region has 15 residues. Trimming pared 3 bases from V and 6 bases from J, leaving 17 bases between. As DNA, the CDR3 is TGTGCCATCAGTGATATGGTCGGAGGGAGGAAGACCCAGTACTTC. This translates into CAISDMVGGRKTQYF.

The chain has TRBV18 and TRBJ1-5, with D unresolved. The V gene lost 2 bases and the J gene lost 6 bases, with 11 bases spanning the gap. Germline V gene data show CDR1 as KGHSH and CDR2 as LQKENI. This CDR3 region has 14 residues. CDR3: CASSPLEGVQPQHF. The CDR3 DNA is TGTGCCAGCTCACCATTGGAGGGAGTTCAGCCCCAGCATTTT.

This clone was counted between two and nine times. The genes are TRBV5-4 and TRBJ2-7; maybe TRBD2 (6 bases). Trimming took off 1 base at V and 7 bases at J, with 24 bases between the two ends. The germline CDR1 and CDR2 sequences are SGHNT and YYREEE (reference sequence). The CDR3 runs 17 residues. CDR3 in amino acids: CASSLRNFAGSTGEQYF. Written as DNA, the CDR3 is TGTGCCAGCAGCTTGAGGAATTTTGCGGGGTCTACGGGGGAGCAGTACTTC.

This chain uses TRBV10-3 with TRBJ1-3; possibly TRBD1 for D (5 bases). Germline-derived CDR1 and CDR2 are ENHRY and SYGVKD. Trimming pared 4 bases from V and 4 bases from J, leaving 11 bases between. This CDR3 has 14 amino acids. CDR3: CAISGGARGNTIYF. The CDR3 nucleotides are TGTGCCATCAGTGGAGGGGCGCGGGGAAACACCATATATTTT.

The chain employs TRBV4-3 and TRBJ1-4, with a tentative D call TRBD1 (5 bases). V was pared by 0 bases and J by 10 bases, with 12 bases between. The CDR3 contains 14 residues. Germline V CDR1 and CDR2: LGHNA, YSLEER. The CDR3 DNA reads TGCGCCAGCAGCCAAGACAGGGATATAGGAAAACTGTTTTTT. This codes for CASSQDRDIGKLFF.

Details on this clone: Mismatch with germline at one junction end may stem from a read error. The chain couples TRBV6-1 to TRBJ1-1; 10 bases align to TRBD1. Germline CDR1 and CDR2: MNHNS and SASEGT. This CDR3 comprises 11 residues. CDR3 sequence reads: CASGDRGLAFF. CDR3 DNA sequence: TGTGCCAGCGGTGACAGGGGGCTGGCTTTCTTT.

The genes are TRBV5-1 and TRBJ1-1; a weak D match, TRBD1 (5 bases). The ends were cut back, 6 bases at V and 1 base at J, with 7 bases in the middle. This CDR3 is built from 12 residues. CDR1 is SGHRS and CDR2 is YFSETQ in the germline V gene. CDR3 bases: TGCGCCAGCAAACAGGAGAACACTGAAGCTTTCTTT. Protein sequence: CASKQENTEAFF. Drawing the rest from reference TRBV5-1 and TRBJ1-1, the complete variable domain is KAGVTQTPRYLIKTRGQQVTLSCSPISGHRSVSWYQQTPGQGLQFLFEYFSETQRNKGNFPGRFSGRQFSNSRSEMNVSTLELGDSALYLCASKQENTEAFFGQGTRLTVV.

V usage is TRBV4-3 and J usage is TRBJ1-4; D is uncertain. Germline V lookup: CDR1 LGHNA, CDR2 YSLEER. The CDR3 runs 14 residues. Trimming shortened V by 6 bases and J by 7 bases, and 15 bases separated the two germline ends. The chain's CDR3 is CASSFTGSSEKLFF. DNA of the CDR3: TGCGCCAGCAGTTTCACTGGGTCCTCTGAAAAACTGTTTTTT.

This chain links TRBV20-1 with TRBJ2-7; perhaps TRBD2 as D (6 bases). The germline V and J ends were trimmed by 3 bases and 3 bases, with 27 bases remaining between them. The CDR3 loop spans 18 amino acids. Per the germline V gene, CDR1 is DFQATT and CDR2 is SNEGSKA (reference sequence). The CDR3 bases are TGCAGTGCTAGTATGCGCGGCAGGGAGGCCCCGTTTAACTACGAGCAGTACTTC. Translating gives CSASMRGREAPFNYEQYF.

The chain has TRBV23-1 and TRBJ2-5, with D perhaps TRBD1 (6 bases). TRBV23-1 is an ORF for which the function is uncertain. The CDR3 runs to 17 residues. The V and J ends lost 5 bases and 1 base respectively, with 20 bases between them. This chain's CDR3 is CASSITGSSATQETQYF. The CDR3 DNA reads TGCGCCAGCAGTATCACAGGGAGTAGCGCGACCCAAGAGACCCAGTACTTC.

This clone was seen only once. J is TRBJ2-2 and V is TRBV18; D is unclear. The CDR3 contains 14 residues. Germline lookup yields CDR1 KGHSH and CDR2 LQKENI. V was clipped by 2 bases and J by 3 bases, with 7 bases between them. The CDR3: CASSPGSDTGELFF. The CDR3 nucleotides are TGTGCCAGCTCACCAGGGTCCGACACCGGGGAGCTGTTTTTT.

The chain carries TRBV7-2 and TRBJ1-3, with 7 bases fitting TRBD1. V trimming: 5 bases; J trimming: 4 bases; junction bases outside the gene matches: 8. Germline CDR1 is SGHTA and CDR2 is FQGNSA. CDR3 length equals 15 residues. As DNA, the CDR3 is TGTGCCAGCAGCACGCAGAGGGGGCAGGGAAACACCATATATTTT. This codes for CASSTQRGQGNTIYF.

CDR3 in amino acids: CASSQEQQGDTQYF. The CDR3 region has the DNA TGCGCCAGCAGCCAAGAACAGCAGGGAGATACGCAGTATTTT. The genes are TRBV4-1 and TRBJ2-3; weak D call: TRBD1 (5 bases). Germline V CDR1 and CDR2: MGHRA, YSYEKL. The CDR3 covers 14 residues. V was pared by 0 bases and J by 5 bases, with 9 bases between.

The chain joins TRBV12-3 or TRBV12-4 to TRBJ2-5; TRBD2 aligns across 7 bases. The CDR3 length is 12 residues. V lost 7 bases, J lost 9 bases, and 8 bases stayed unmatched. CDR3 DNA: TGTGCCAGCACCTTGGGCGCGGGGGCCCAGTACTTC. This codes for CASTLGAGAQYF.

V usage is TRBV5-1 and J usage is TRBJ2-1, with D maybe TRBD2 (5 bases). Germline lookup yields CDR1 SGHRS and CDR2 YFSETQ. V was clipped by 4 bases and J by 2 bases, with 16 bases between them. The CDR3 has 16 residues. CDR3 protein: CASSPDGVATYNEQFF. CDR3 DNA: TGCGCCAGCAGCCCTGACGGGGTAGCGACCTACAATGAGCAGTTCTTC.

V is TRBV27 and J is TRBJ2-1; 9 bases are shared with TRBD2. This CDR3 is 17 amino acids long. V gave up 3 bases and J gave up 1 base; unmatched junction bases: 7. CDR1 is MNHEY and CDR2 is SMNVEV in the germline V gene (reference sequence). DNA of the CDR3: TGTGCCAGCAGTTTTTCCGGGACTAGCAGGTCCTACAATGAGCAGTTCTTC. Residues: CASSFSGTSRSYNEQFF.

As DNA, the CDR3 is TGTGCCAGCAGTGAAGGGACTAGTGATGGGGCAGATACGCAGTATTTT. Protein product: CASSEGTSDGADTQYF. This sequence joins TRBV2 and TRBJ2-3; 7 bases align to TRBD2. CDR3 length: 16 amino acids. The germline gives CDR1 SNHLY, CDR2 FYNNEI. Trimming removed 1 base from V and 4 bases from J; junction bases left unmatched: 8. The complete variable domain, with remaining parts taken from reference TRBV2 and TRBJ2-3, reads EPEVTQTPSHQVTQMGQEVILRCVPISNHLYFYWYRQILGQKVEFLVSFYNNEISEKSEIFDDQFSVERPDGSNFTLKIRSTKLEDSAMYFCASSEGTSDGADTQYFGPGTRLTVL.

The rearrangement links TRBV7-2 to TRBJ2-3; D is undetermined. This CDR3 spans 11 amino acids. V lost 4 bases and J lost 2, with 1 base in between. CDR1 is SGHTA, CDR2 FQGNSA, per germline. CDR3 DNA: TGTGCCAGCAGCTCCACAGATACGCAGTATTTT. It translates to CASSSTDTQYF.

This rearrangement joins TRBV5-1 to TRBJ1-4; D is unclear. V was pared by 5 bases and J by 6 bases, with 11 bases between. Germline loops: CDR1 SGHRS, CDR2 YFSETQ. CDR3 size: 13 residues. In DNA, the CDR3 is TGCGCCAGCAGACGGTTTATCGATGAAAAACTGTTTTTT. Translation: CASRRFIDEKLFF.

V is TRBV7-2 and J is TRBJ2-4; TRBD2 matches at 8 bases. V gave up 5 bases and J gave up 1 base; unmatched junction bases: 4. The CDR3 is 15 amino acids. Germline V CDR1 and CDR2: SGHTA, FQGNSA. The CDR3, as DNA: TGTGCCAGCAGCCTCCCTAGCGGGGCCAAAAACATTCAGTACTTC. Residues: CASSLPSGAKNIQYF.